The 31 T cell receptor beta chains listed next were all sequenced from one sample in a study of persistence of HIV-infected CD4 T cells. These TCRs are of unknown antigen specificity. The libraries were made with immunoSEQ version 4 in survey mode. Repertoires were generated with immunoSEQ multiplex PCR, while TCRdb's copy carries only in-frame clones and drops some. The sample consists of around 26,000 clones, roughly 70% of them appearing once. Overlapping HIV-1 Gag 15-mer peptides at approximately 1 ug per peptide per mL were used. Sorting selected CD4+ T cells upregulating both CD40 ligand and CD69. Sequenced here: CD4+ T cells sorted from PBMCs after approximately 18-hour stimulation, sampled from a patient who received antiretroviral therapy. The receptors originated from an adult man with HIV who was CMV-seropositive.

The chain links TRBV19 to TRBJ1-1, with D possibly matching TRBD1 (5 bases). Germline loops: CDR1 LNHDA, CDR2 SQIVND (reference sequence). The CDR3 length is 15 residues. Trimming took 2 bases from V and 1 from J, leaving 11 bases between them. CDR3 coding DNA: TGTGCCAGTAGTATATGGCGGCAGGGGAACACTGAAGCTTTCTTT. Amino acids: CASSIWRQGNTEAFF.

This rearrangement joins TRBV19 to TRBJ1-5, with 9 positions matching TRBD1. The germline V gene encodes CDR1 LNHDA and CDR2 SQIVND (reference sequence). V dropped 5 bases and J dropped 9; count of bases not matched to a gene: 11. The CDR3 extends over 15 amino acids. The CDR3 DNA is TGTGCCAGTAGTCCCGGGACAGGGTTAGGTGGGCCCCAGCATTTT. Its translation: CASSPGTGLGGPQHF.

The J gene is TRBJ2-7, the V gene TRBV18; D might be TRBD1 (6 bases). Germline lookup yields CDR1 KGHSH and CDR2 LQKENI. V was shortened by 6 bases and J by 3 bases, with 12 bases between the two germline ends. This CDR3 has 13 amino acids. In DNA form, the CDR3 reads TGTGCCAGCTCCAAGGACAGTTACTACGAGCAGTACTTC. Protein: CASSKDSYYEQYF.

This clone turned up a few times. The chain joins TRBV7-2 to TRBJ2-1, with D possibly TRBD2 on 7 matching bases. The CDR3 extends over 15 amino acids. Per germline, CDR1 SGHTA and CDR2 FQGNSA. The ends were cut back, 5 bases at V and 6 bases at J, with 17 bases in the middle. As DNA, the CDR3 is TGTGCCAGCAGCAGGGGGGGATCAGATTTCAATGAGCAGTTCTTC. This encodes CASSRGGSDFNEQFF.

Sample share makes this clone medium-sized. The V and J genes are TRBV7-2 and TRBJ1-2; 10 positions match TRBD1. Germline CDR1 SGHTA, CDR2 FQGNSA. V lost 5 bases and J lost 1; bases outside the gene matches: 4. The CDR3 runs 15 residues. CDR3 loop: CASSRDRGVNYGYTF. The CDR3 DNA follows: TGTGCCAGCAGCAGGGACAGGGGTGTTAACTATGGCTACACCTTC.

The V gene is TRBV9, the J gene TRBJ2-7; TRBD2 matches 7 bases. The CDR3 loop spans 15 amino acids. The junction had 6 bases not matched to a gene; V was cut back by 3 bases and J by 0 bases. Germline assignment: CDR1 SGDLS and CDR2 YYNGEE. For the CDR3, the DNA is TGTGCCAGCAGCGCTAACGCGGGGGACTCCTACGAGCAGTACTTC. It yields the protein CASSANAGDSYEQYF.

The chain carries TRBV5-6 and TRBJ2-7; perhaps TRBD1 as D (6 bases). CDR1 is SGHDT and CDR2 is YYEEEE in the germline V gene. The CDR3 spans 14 residues. The V end was cut by 5 bases, the J end by 4 bases, with 16 bases between. DNA of the CDR3: TGTGCCAGCAGATCCGCAGGGGCCTTTTACGAGCAGTACTTC. This sequence encodes CASRSAGAFYEQYF.

The chain links TRBV10-1 to TRBJ2-1; D might be TRBD2 (5 bases). V lost 11 bases and J 3 bases, leaving 8 bases between the germline ends. The CDR3 is made up of 11 amino acids. Germline V lookup: CDR1 WNHNN, CDR2 SYGVQD (reference sequence). The CDR3 protein is CAVSVYNEQFF. In DNA, the CDR3 is TGCGCCGTTAGCGTCTACAATGAGCAGTTCTTC.

The V gene is TRBV19, the J gene TRBJ1-6, with 7 nucleotides matching TRBD1. With V trimmed by 5 bases and J by 7 bases, 5 bases remained unmatched. The CDR3 extends over 14 amino acids. Germline-derived CDR1 and CDR2 are LNHDA and SQIVND (reference sequence). CDR3 DNA: TGTGCCAGTAGTCTCGGGACAGCCAATTCACCCCTCCACTTT. Protein sequence: CASSLGTANSPLHF.

The V call is TRBV5-1, the J call TRBJ1-4, with 7 positions matching TRBD1. Germline-derived CDR1 and CDR2 are SGHRS and YFSETQ. The CDR3 has 16 residues. The trim removed 3 bases at V and 1 base at J, leaving 6 bases unmatched. The DNA for the CDR3 is TGCGCCAGCAGCTCCCGACAGGGAGTAACTAATGAAAAACTGTTTTTT. It encodes CASSSRQGVTNEKLFF.

DNA of the CDR3: TGTGCCAGCAGTTTGGGGGGTGGGAGCACTGAAGCTTTCTTT. Translated, it gives CASSLGGGSTEAFF. The genes are TRBV28 and TRBJ1-1, with D tentatively TRBD1 (5 bases). The CDR3 totals 14 residues. Germline V lookup: CDR1 MDHEN, CDR2 SYDVKM. Trimming cost V 3 bases and J 4 bases, with 12 bases left between them.

The CDR3 coding sequence is TGCAGTGCTAGTGCCAGCACAGATACGCAGTATTTT. Translation gives CSASASTDTQYF. The V gene is TRBV20-1, the J gene TRBJ2-3; D unclear. CDR1 is DFQATT, CDR2 SNEGSKA, per germline (reference sequence). Trimming stripped 3 bases from V and 0 bases from J, with 4 bases between. The CDR3 length is 12 residues.

V is TRBV18 and J is TRBJ2-7; 7 nucleotides align to TRBD1. V lost 4 bases to trimming and J lost 3 bases; unmatched junction nucleotides: 6. This CDR3 is built from 14 residues. Per germline, CDR1 KGHSH and CDR2 LQKENI. The chain's CDR3 is CASSRTTGNYEQYF. The CDR3 DNA sequence: TGTGCCAGCTCACGAACGACAGGGAACTACGAGCAGTACTTC.

This chain joins TRBV10-3 and TRBJ2-1; D unclear. CDR1 ENHRY and CDR2 SYGVKD come from the germline V gene. The CDR3 is 14 residues long. V shed 8 bases and J shed 0 bases, with 11 bases lying between them. In DNA, the CDR3 is TGTGCCATCGGTCAACTGGGCTCCTACAATGAGCAGTTCTTC. It specifies CAIGQLGSYNEQFF.

V is TRBV10-3 and J is TRBJ2-2, with 7 bases fitting TRBD1. The CDR3 has 14 residues. After removal of 10 bases from V and 0 bases from J, the junction contained 5 bases not matched to a gene. Germline-derived CDR1 and CDR2 are ENHRY and SYGVKD. In nucleotides, the CDR3 is TGTGCCACCTTCGACAGGGCGAACACCGGGGAGCTGTTTTTT. Translating it yields CATFDRANTGELFF.

The CDR3 loop is CASSWDAFSGNTIYF. DNA for the CDR3: TGTGCCAGCAGCTGGGACGCCTTCTCTGGAAACACCATATATTTT. The J gene is TRBJ1-3, the V gene TRBV7-2; TRBD1 might be the D (5 bases). CDR1 SGHTA and CDR2 FQGNSA come from the germline V gene. V was shortened by 4 bases and J by 0 bases, with 10 bases between the two germline ends. This CDR3 contains 15 residues. Variable domain in full (rest from reference TRBV7-2 and TRBJ1-3): GAGVSQSPSNKVTEKGKDVELRCDPISGHTALYWYRQSLGQGLEFLIYFQGNSAPDKSGLPSDRFSAERTGGSVSTLTIQRTQQEDSAVYLCASSWDAFSGNTIYFGEGSWLTVV.

The chain joins TRBV7-2 to TRBJ1-3; no clear D gene. The CDR3 sequence is 15 residues long. CDR1 is SGHTA, CDR2 FQGNSA, per germline. Trimming left V 1 base short and J 4 bases short, with 11 bases between. Here the CDR3 DNA reads TGTGCCAGCAGCTTAGAGGCCCAGCGGGGAAACACCATATATTTT. Residues: CASSLEAQRGNTIYF.

The gene calls are TRBV28 and TRBJ1-1, with D unclear. V was trimmed by 1 base and J by 5 bases, leaving 8 bases between them. CDR1 and CDR2 (germline): MDHEN, SYDVKM. This CDR3 contains 13 residues. The CDR3 protein is CASSLSPRTEAFF. Here the CDR3 DNA reads TGTGCCAGCAGTTTATCGCCCCGGACTGAAGCTTTCTTT.

This sequence joins TRBV3-1 (or the pseudogene TRBV3-2) and TRBJ1-6; D is perhaps TRBD1 (5 bases). In germline, CDR1 is LGHDT, CDR2 YNNKEL (reference sequence). V lost 4 bases to trimming and J lost 7 bases, with 14 bases between them. The CDR3 has 15 residues. Written as DNA, the CDR3 is TGTGCCAGCAGCCCTCAGGGATTGCGGAATTCACCCCTCCACTTT. Translated, it gives CASSPQGLRNSPLHF.

The rearrangement links TRBV9 to TRBJ2-3; D gene uncertain. Germline assignment: CDR1 SGDLS and CDR2 YYNGEE. Trimming removed 1 base at V and 2 bases at J, with 2 bases between. This CDR3 spans 12 amino acids. CDR3: CASSVFTDTQYF. Written as DNA, the CDR3 is TGTGCCAGCAGCGTATTCACAGATACGCAGTATTTT.

V and J are TRBV11-1 and TRBJ2-3; possible D gene TRBD1, 5 bases. Germline V gene sequence: CDR1 SGHAT, CDR2 FQDESV (reference sequence). V lost 4 bases and J lost 0, with 8 bases in between. The CDR3 is 14 amino acids. CDR3 in amino acids: CASSYRKSTDTQYF. The DNA for the CDR3 is TGTGCCAGCAGCTACAGGAAGAGCACAGATACGCAGTATTTT.

The V gene is TRBV3-1 (or the pseudogene TRBV3-2), the J gene TRBJ2-5; D gene unclear. Trimming took 2 bases from V and 0 from J, leaving 10 bases between them. Per germline, CDR1 LGHDT and CDR2 YNNKEL (reference sequence). The CDR3 consists of 15 residues. Here the CDR3 DNA reads TGTGCCAGCAGCCAACTTGGACGGAACCAAGAGACCCAGTACTTC. Translated, it gives CASSQLGRNQETQYF.

This chain connects TRBV29-1 to TRBJ1-5, with D perhaps matching TRBD1 (6 bases). Trimming left V 3 bases short and J 3 bases short, with 12 bases between. CDR3 length equals 14 residues. The V gene's germline CDR1 is SQVTM and CDR2 ANQGSEA. CDR3: CSVEGDTNNQPQHF. The CDR3 coding sequence is TGCAGCGTTGAGGGGGACACCAACAATCAGCCCCAGCATTTT.

This clone is categorized as medium-sized (0.01 to 0.1%). V usage is TRBV6-6 and J usage is TRBJ2-3; 13 bases line up with TRBD2. This CDR3 has 17 amino acids. The ends lost 5 bases at V and 0 bases at J; junction bases unmatched: 5. Germline V gene data show CDR1 as MNHNY and CDR2 as SVGAGI (reference sequence). The CDR3 here is CASSRTSGGGSTDTQYF. For the CDR3, the DNA is TGTGCCAGCAGTCGGACTAGCGGGGGCGGCAGCACAGATACGCAGTATTTT.

V gene TRBV7-2 combines with J gene TRBJ1-2; D unresolved. CDR1 SGHTA and CDR2 FQGNSA come from the germline V gene. V lost 6 bases and J 4 bases, leaving 24 bases between the germline ends. The CDR3 is 17 residues long. CDR3 nucleotide sequence: TGTGCCAGCAGACCGGTAGCGACGGTGGCGCTAGGCTATGGCTACACCTTC. Its translation: CASRPVATVALGYGYTF. Based on the CDR3 plus reference TRBV7-2 and TRBJ1-2, the full variable domain is GAGVSQSPSNKVTEKGKDVELRCDPISGHTALYWYRQSLGQGLEFLIYFQGNSAPDKSGLPSDRFSAERTGGSVSTLTIQRTQQEDSAVYLCASRPVATVALGYGYTFGSGTRLTVV.

The rearrangement joins TRBV15 to TRBJ2-7; the D gene is possibly TRBD1 (5 bases). Trimming shortened V by 2 bases and J by 0 bases, and 11 bases separated the two germline ends. The CDR3 covers 15 residues. Germline V gene data show CDR1 as LNHNV and CDR2 as YYDKDF (reference sequence). The CDR3 sequence: CATSRNKGSSYEQYF. CDR3 bases: TGTGCCACCAGCAGAAATAAGGGGTCCTCCTACGAGCAGTACTTC. The entire variable domain, with the rest obtained from reference TRBV15 and TRBJ2-7, is as follows: DAMVIQNPRYQVTQFGKPVTLSCSQTLNHNVMYWYQQKSSQAPKLLFHYYDKDFNNEADTPDNFQSRRPNTSFCFLDIRSPGLGDTAMYLCATSRNKGSSYEQYFGPGTRLTVT.

This rearrangement joins TRBV7-3 to TRBJ2-2, with TRBD1 identical over 7 bases. The germline V gene has CDR1 SGHTA and CDR2 FQGTGA. The CDR3 loop spans 14 amino acids. With V trimmed by 5 bases and J by 7 bases, 7 bases remained unmatched. The CDR3 reads CASSKTGSGGELFF. The CDR3 DNA sequence: TGTGCCAGCAGCAAGACAGGGAGTGGCGGGGAGCTGTTTTTT.

This chain joins TRBV6-6 and TRBJ2-7, with D tentatively TRBD1 (5 bases). The CDR3 has 12 residues. Germline loops: CDR1 MNHNY, CDR2 SVGAGI (reference sequence). The V end was cut by 5 bases, the J end by 6 bases, with 11 bases between. CDR3 nucleotides: TGTGCCAGCAGTCACCAGGGCACCGAGCAGTACTTC. The encoded protein is CASSHQGTEQYF.

The V gene is TRBV9, the J gene TRBJ2-3; 7 nucleotides align to TRBD2. The germline V gene encodes CDR1 SGDLS and CDR2 YYNGEE. This CDR3 has 17 residues. V shed 0 bases, J shed 2 bases, and the junction held 9 bases outside the gene matches. DNA for the CDR3: TGTGCCAGCAGCGTAGGGAGGCGGGGGACCTACACAGATACGCAGTATTTT. Translating it yields CASSVGRRGTYTDTQYF.

This chain links TRBV6-5 with TRBJ1-2; D perhaps matches TRBD1 (5 bases). CDR3 length: 15 amino acids. Trimming shortened V by 3 bases and J by 1 base, and 12 bases separated the two germline ends. In germline, CDR1 is MNHEY, CDR2 SVGAGI. CDR3 amino acids: CASSYNRQRNYGYTF. The CDR3 DNA is TGTGCCAGCAGTTATAACAGGCAACGTAACTATGGCTACACCTTC.

The rearrangement links TRBV4-1 to TRBJ1-6, with a possible D match to TRBD1 (5 bases). Germline CDR1 MGHRA, CDR2 YSYEKL. The CDR3 has 16 residues. V was shortened by 1 base and J by 3 bases, with 10 bases between the two germline ends. The CDR3 DNA sequence: TGCGCCAGCAGCCAAGGCGGACAAAACTATAATTCACCCCTCCACTTT. It encodes CASSQGGQNYNSPLHF.